The clone carrying this TCR beta chain has just a few counts. In the original processing: Estimates of nucleated cell counts were drawn from the amplification of reference gene primers. Measured with immunoSEQ multiplex PCR; TCRdb has only the in-frame clones, and not every one. That table gives V, J and clone size, and the DNA gave D and trimming. The sample includes around 420,000 clones, roughly 90% of them seen just once. This record belongs to a study of blood T cell repertoires in COVID-19. Study in general: PBMCs, B-cell-depleted T cells, or T cells provided the cDNA or gDNA that made up the material.

The CDR3 length is 14 residues. V dropped 3 bases and J dropped 5 bases, with 16 bases sitting between them. Looked up from germline, CDR1 is GTSNPN and CDR2 is SVGIG (reference sequence). The receptor's source is a woman between 40 and 55 years old with acute COVID-19. The chain links TRBV30 to TRBJ1-2; D gene ambiguous. Sequencing input: PBMCs or T cells enriched from blood (not recorded which). In nucleotides, the CDR3 is TGTGCCTGGAGGAGGGATCAGAATTTATATGGCTACACCTTC. Protein: CAWRRDQNLYGYTF. Filled out from reference TRBV30 and TRBJ1-2, the complete variable domain reads SQTIHQWPATLVQPVGSPLSLECTVEGTSNPNLYWYRQAAGRGLQLLFYSVGIGQISSEVPQNLSASRPQDRQFILSSKKLLLSDSGFYLCAWRRDQNLYGYTFGSGTRLTVV.